A single sample is the source of the 27 T cell receptor beta chains below, sequenced in a study of metastatic and nonmetastatic thyroid tumors. TCRdb redid the clone calls on the PCR reads using MiXCR. The sample carries 30,000 to 35,000 clones, approximately 15% recorded once. None of the patients had undergone any treatment ahead of thyroid surgery. Sequencing was carried out using blood. These receptors all stem from a female donor with papillary thyroid cancer or a benign thyroid nodule (not recorded which). Some clones in this sample may be carry-over from other donors' samples.

In its sample, this clone was seen many times. The chain joins TRBV28 to TRBJ1-5, with D possibly being TRBD1 (6 bases). In germline, CDR1 is MDHEN, CDR2 SYDVKM. V lost 7 bases, J lost 4 bases, and 14 bases lay in between. The CDR3 sequence is 14 residues long. The CDR3 DNA reads TGTGCCAGCACCACCGGGACACAAAATCAGCCCCAGCATTTT. Translating it yields CASTTGTQNQPQHF.

The chain recombines TRBV7-2 with TRBJ1-1, with D tentatively TRBD1 (6 bases). The V end lost 6 bases, the J end lost 1 base, and 15 bases lay between the germline ends. The CDR3 has 15 residues. The germline V gene has CDR1 SGHTA and CDR2 FQGNSA. CDR3 coding DNA: TGTGCCAGCAGGCCCCCACAGGGAGCGAACACTGAAGCTTTCTTT. Translation: CASRPPQGANTEAFF. Combining the CDR3 with reference TRBV7-2 and TRBJ1-1 gives the whole variable domain GAGVSQSPSNKVTEKGKDVELRCDPISGHTALYWYRQSLGQGLEFLIYFQGNSAPDKSGLPSDRFSAERTGGSVSTLTIQRTQQEDSAVYLCASRPPQGANTEAFFGQGTRLTVV.

This clone was seen repeatedly, ten times or more. The chain couples TRBV7-8 to TRBJ2-7, with no clear D. The V gene's germline CDR1 is SGHVS and CDR2 FQNEAQ. Trimming took 5 bases from V and 7 from J, leaving 9 bases between them. This CDR3 has 11 residues. The CDR3 region is CASSRSGEQYF. The CDR3 DNA sequence: TGTGCCAGCAGCCGCTCAGGAGAGCAGTACTTC.

This clone showed up many times. The J gene is TRBJ2-5, the V gene TRBV28, with 8 nucleotides matching TRBD2. This CDR3 region has 15 residues. V lost 8 bases and J lost 5; bases outside the gene matches: 13. Germline-derived CDR1 and CDR2 are MDHEN and SYDVKM. The CDR3: CASCGGSTLWETQYF. The CDR3 nucleotides are TGTGCCAGCTGCGGGGGGTCGACACTCTGGGAGACCCAGTACTTC. The variable domain in full, with the rest retrieved from reference TRBV28 and TRBJ2-5, is DVKVTQSSRYLVKRTGEKVFLECVQDMDHENMFWYRQDPGLGLRLIYFSYDVKMKEKGDIPEGYSVSREKKERFSLILESASTNQTSMYLCASCGGSTLWETQYFGPGTRLLVL.

This clone was seen ten or more times. The DNA of the CDR3 is TGTGCCAGCTCACCTACTGGGGGATCAGGGACTGAAGCTTTCTTT. Translated: CASSPTGGSGTEAFF. The chain combines TRBV18 with TRBJ1-1; possible D gene TRBD1, 5 bases. V was pared by 3 bases and J by 5 bases, with 16 bases between. The germline V gene encodes CDR1 KGHSH and CDR2 LQKENI. The CDR3 is 15 amino acids. The complete variable domain, with remaining parts taken from reference TRBV18 and TRBJ1-1, reads NAGVMQNPRHLVRRRGQEARLRCSPMKGHSHVYWYRQLPEEGLKFMVYLQKENIIDESGMPKERFSAEFPKEGPSILRIQQVVRGDSAAYFCASSPTGGSGTEAFFGQGTRLTVV.

This clone was seen ten or more times. The genes are TRBV20-1 and TRBJ2-7; weak D call: TRBD2 (5 bases). This CDR3 spans 15 amino acids. With 3 bases removed from V and 5 bases from J, the gap between germline ends came to 20 bases. CDR1 and CDR2 from the germline V gene are DFQATT and SNEGSKA (reference sequence). The CDR3 DNA follows: TGCAGTGCTAGTCCCCTCGGGGTACGAGGGCACGAGCAGTACTTC. Its protein is CSASPLGVRGHEQYF.

On this clone itself: An end of the junction does not agree with germline; a read error may underlie this. This chain connects TRBV7-8 to TRBJ2-2, with a possible D match to TRBD2 (5 bases). The CDR3 sequence is 14 residues long. Germline CDR1 reads SGHVS; CDR2 reads FQNEAQ. The CDR3 DNA follows: TGTGCCAGCAGCTTAGTTGAGGTAGACGGGGAGCTATTTTTT. Protein sequence: CASSLVEVDGELFF. Full variable domain (remainder filled in from reference TRBV7-8 and TRBJ2-2): GAGVSQSPRYKVAKRGQDVALRCDPISGHVSLFWYQQALGQGPEFLTYFQNEAQLDKSGLPSDRFFAERPEGSVSTLKIQRTQQEDSAVYLCASSLVEVDGELFFGEGSRLTVL.

This clone was detected ten times or more. The chain combines TRBV5-1 with TRBJ2-2, with no clear D. Germline CDR1 SGHRS, CDR2 YFSETQ. V shed 0 bases and J shed 3 bases, with 12 bases lying between them. CDR3 length equals 16 residues. The CDR3 protein is CASSLALHRDTGELFF. In DNA form, the CDR3 reads TGCGCCAGCAGCTTGGCCCTCCACCGAGACACCGGGGAGCTGTTTTTT.

This clone was seen a few times. With a much larger clone just one base away, this may be a read error. The genes are TRBV6-2 or TRBV6-3 and TRBJ2-7, with D unresolved. Germline values: CDR1 MNHEY, CDR2 SVGEGT. V lost 2 bases and J lost 8, with 10 bases in between. The CDR3 spans 12 residues. For the CDR3, the DNA is TGTGCCAGCAGTTACGCCAGTGTCAAGCAGTACTTC. Amino acid sequence: CASSYASVKQYF.

This clone was counted many times. DNA for the CDR3: TGCAGTGCTAGGGCAATAGCGGGAGTCTACGAGCAGTACTTC. This translates into CSARAIAGVYEQYF. The chain carries TRBV20-1 and TRBJ2-7; 9 bases align to TRBD2. The CDR3 loop spans 14 amino acids. The trim removed 3 bases at V and 3 bases at J, leaving 6 bases unmatched. Germline V gene lookup returns CDR1 DFQATT and CDR2 SNEGSKA (reference sequence).

The V and J genes are TRBV20-1 and TRBJ2-7; 11 bases align to TRBD2. V trimming: 0 bases; J trimming: 10 bases; junction bases outside the gene matches: 8. CDR3 length: 14 residues. Germline assignment: CDR1 DFQATT and CDR2 SNEGSKA (reference sequence). The CDR3 bases are TGCAGTGCTAGAGACCCATCGGGACTAGCGGTACAGTACTTC. Protein product: CSARDPSGLAVQYF.

This clone was picked up a small number of times. This sequence joins TRBV6-2 or TRBV6-3 and TRBJ2-7; D might be TRBD2 (6 bases). The CDR3 has 14 residues. CDR1 MNHEY and CDR2 SVGEGT come from the germline V gene. V dropped 8 bases and J dropped 4 bases, with 18 bases sitting between them. The CDR3 loop is CASRTSGRVYEQYF. CDR3 coding DNA: TGTGCCAGCCGGACCAGCGGGCGTGTGTACGAGCAGTACTTC.

At least ten counts were recorded for this clone. This chain joins TRBV5-1 and TRBJ1-1, with D unclear. Trimming stripped 0 bases from V and 1 base from J, with 7 bases between. Germline V gives CDR1 SGHRS, CDR2 YFSETQ. The CDR3 spans 14 residues. CDR3 sequence (DNA): TGCGCCAGCAGCTTGGAGTCGGGGAACACTGAAGCTTTCTTT. Translating it yields CASSLESGNTEAFF.

This clone was detected ten times or more. The chain carries TRBV12-3 or TRBV12-4 and TRBJ1-3; no definite D call. V dropped 3 bases and J dropped 0 bases, with 9 bases sitting between them. The length of the CDR3 is 15 residues. Here the CDR3 reads CASSFRQTSGNTIYF. As DNA, the CDR3 is TGTGCCAGCAGTTTTCGGCAGACCTCTGGAAACACCATATATTTT.

This clone was seen ten or more times. The rearrangement links TRBV19 to TRBJ2-3; 7 bases fit TRBD1. V lost 5 bases to trimming and J lost 0 bases; unmatched junction nucleotides: 5. Germline CDR1 and CDR2: LNHDA and SQIVND (reference sequence). The CDR3 is 15 amino acids. This CDR3 reads CASSPKDRSTDTQYF. CDR3 coding DNA: TGTGCCAGTAGTCCGAAGGACAGGAGCACAGATACGCAGTATTTT.

The chain carries TRBV28 and TRBJ2-5, with TRBD1 matching over 7 bases. V shed 3 bases and J 6 bases; nucleotides not matched to a gene: 16. The germline V gene has CDR1 MDHEN and CDR2 SYDVKM. This CDR3 comprises 17 residues. The CDR3 DNA follows: TGTGCCAGCAGTTTGCCGTCCCGGGGACAGTGCTCTCAGACCCAGTACTTC. As protein: CASSLPSRGQCSQTQYF. The full variable domain, with the rest looked up from reference TRBV28 and TRBJ2-5, is DVKVTQSSRYLVKRTGEKVFLECVQDMDHENMFWYRQDPGLGLRLIYFSYDVKMKEKGDIPEGYSVSREKKERFSLILESASTNQTSMYLCASSLPSRGQCSQTQYFGPGTRLLVL.

This clone was observed a handful of times. This chain links TRBV28 with TRBJ1-1; 12 bases agree with TRBD1. V lost 4 bases to trimming and J lost 2 bases; unmatched junction nucleotides: 11. The germline gives CDR1 MDHEN, CDR2 SYDVKM. This CDR3 has 18 amino acids. The CDR3 protein is CASSYPSGTGGYNTEAFF. For the CDR3, the DNA is TGTGCCAGCAGTTACCCCTCCGGGACAGGGGGCTATAACACTGAAGCTTTCTTT. Drawing the rest from reference TRBV28 and TRBJ1-1, the complete variable domain is DVKVTQSSRYLVKRTGEKVFLECVQDMDHENMFWYRQDPGLGLRLIYFSYDVKMKEKGDIPEGYSVSREKKERFSLILESASTNQTSMYLCASSYPSGTGGYNTEAFFGQGTRLTVV.

This clone was seen at least ten times. The rearrangement joins TRBV5-4 to TRBJ2-1; possible D gene TRBD1, 6 bases. Germline assignment: CDR1 SGHNT and CDR2 YYREEE (reference sequence). The V gene lost 4 bases and the J gene lost 9 bases, with 14 bases spanning the gap. This CDR3 is built from 13 residues. The CDR3 protein is CASSPRQDGEQFF. CDR3 sequence (DNA): TGTGCCAGCAGCCCCAGACAGGACGGTGAGCAGTTCTTC. Full variable domain (rest looked up from reference TRBV5-4 and TRBJ2-1): ETGVTQSPTHLIKTRGQQVTLRCSSQSGHNTVSWYQQALGQGPQFIFQYYREEENGRGNFPPRFSGLQFPNYSSELNVNALELDDSALYLCASSPRQDGEQFFGPGTRLTVL.

The sample holds many counts of this clone. The genes are TRBV2 and TRBJ1-2; perhaps TRBD1 as D (6 bases). There are 13 residues in the CDR3. The germline V gene encodes CDR1 SNHLY and CDR2 FYNNEI. With 6 bases removed from V and 6 bases from J, the gap between germline ends came to 14 bases. In DNA, the CDR3 is TGTGCCAGCAGGGACAGAAGGGTGGATGGCTACACCTTC. Translating gives CASRDRRVDGYTF.

J is TRBJ2-3 and V is TRBV29-1; D gene ambiguous. CDR1 and CDR2 (germline): SQVTM, ANQGSEA. This CDR3 contains 15 residues. V lost 2 bases and J 2 bases, leaving 14 bases between the germline ends. The CDR3 DNA reads TGCAGCGTTGAATCTTGTTGGACCTCCACAGATACGCAGTATTTT. Translating gives CSVESCWTSTDTQYF.

This clone was recorded many times. A much larger clone differs by one base, so this may be a read error. V and J are TRBV5-6 and TRBJ2-7, with D perhaps matching TRBD1 (6 bases). Germline CDR1 SGHDT, CDR2 YYEEEE. The length of the CDR3 is 14 residues. CDR3 residues: CASSSLGQSYKQYF. DNA for the CDR3: TGTGCCAGCAGCTCCCTAGGACAGTCCTACAAGCAGTACTTC.

The sample holds many counts of this clone. The chain employs TRBV5-5 and TRBJ1-5; TRBD1 aligns across 7 bases. V shed 4 bases, J shed 3 bases, and the junction held 10 bases outside the gene matches. CDR1 SGHKS and CDR2 YYEKEE come from the germline V gene (reference sequence). There are 16 residues in the CDR3. This CDR3 reads CASSEDRQGPNQPQHF. CDR3 DNA: TGTGCCAGCAGCGAGGATCGACAGGGCCCCAATCAGCCCCAGCATTTT.

This clone was observed many times. V usage is TRBV20-1 and J usage is TRBJ1-5, with 7 bases aligning to TRBD1. Germline CDR1 and CDR2: DFQATT and SNEGSKA (reference sequence). This CDR3 is 13 amino acids long. J gave up 5 bases and V 1 base, and 2 bases lay outside the gene matches. The CDR3 coding sequence is TGCAGTGCTAGAGGGCAGGGGGATCAGCCCCAGCATTTT. This translates into CSARGQGDQPQHF.

This clone was found a few times. The J gene is TRBJ2-7, the V gene TRBV6-2 or TRBV6-3, with 7 positions matching TRBD2. The V gene end was trimmed by 8 bases and the J gene end by 5 bases; junction bases not matched to a gene: 18. Germline V gives CDR1 MNHEY, CDR2 SVGEGT. CDR3 length: 16 amino acids. This CDR3 reads CASDSLGGRAKNEQYF. In DNA, the CDR3 is TGTGCCAGCGATTCTCTAGGAGGGAGGGCCAAGAACGAGCAGTACTTC.

With regard to this clone: One junction end disagrees with the germline gene, perhaps due to a read error. The CDR3 bases are TGTGCCAGCAGCTCAGGGACAGGGGACACTGAAGATTTCTTT. It translates to CASSSGTGDTEDFF. V usage is TRBV7-8 and J usage is TRBJ1-1; 10 bases match TRBD1. The V gene's germline CDR1 is SGHVS and CDR2 FQNEAQ. CDR3 length equals 14 residues.

This clone was observed at least ten times. This chain uses TRBV7-9 with TRBJ2-2; the match to TRBD2 covers 15 bases. The CDR3 covers 19 residues. The ends lost 1 base at V and 2 bases at J; junction bases unmatched: 5. Germline lookup yields CDR1 SEHNR and CDR2 FQNEAQ (reference sequence). The CDR3 is CASSLGLGLAGGNTGELFF. The CDR3 nucleotides are TGTGCCAGCAGCTTAGGGTTGGGACTAGCGGGAGGAAACACCGGGGAGCTGTTTTTT.

The table lists this clone with many counts. Relative to the germline gene, one junction end is altered; a read error may explain this. This sample includes further DNA sequences coding for the same CDR3. The chain joins TRBV19 to TRBJ2-5; 9 nucleotides match TRBD1. The CDR3 length is 16 residues. Germline V gives CDR1 LNHDA, CDR2 SQIVND (reference sequence). The CDR3: CASSHRGRLAQETQYF. The CDR3 nucleotides read TGTGCCAGTAGTCACAGGGGGCGACTAGCCCAAGAGACTCAGTACTTC.